The text below deals with one TCR beta chain. Losses at the gene ends were 0 bases for V and 1 base for J; bases not matched to a gene: 5. This CDR3 comprises 17 residues. Germline V gene data show CDR1 as SGHDT and CDR2 as YYEEEE. Here immunoSEQ multiplex PCR was the method, and the copy in TCRdb shows in-frame clones only, minus some. The table lists tens of thousands of clones, just under 80% of them singletons. These data originate in a study of blood T cell repertoires in COVID-19. Overall study: Donors in the United States, Italy and Spain gave samples during acute or convalescent COVID-19. PBMCs, B-cell-depleted T cells, or T cells were the source of the cDNA or gDNA that made up the material.

The chain links TRBV5-6 to TRBJ2-2, with 8 bases identical to TRBD1. The TCR originated in a human donor with active or convalescent COVID-19. The donor label of this sample is uncertain. Input material: peripheral blood. DNA for the CDR3: TGTGCCAGCAGCTTGGATGGGACAGGATTGAACACCGGGGAGCTGTTTTTT. Translated: CASSLDGTGLNTGELFF.